A selection of T cell receptor beta chains follows, all from one sample in a study of blood T cells in healthy people across ages. TCRdb passed the 5' RACE reads through MiXCR, listing each CDR3 protein once. The sample yields hundreds of thousands of distinct CDR3 sequences, around 24% seen once. This same sample was also part of a study on T cells of mothers and their children.

The specimen sequenced was blood. Every receptor here comes from a boy aged 10-17 years in good health. Each CDR3 is given with its conserved first and last residue. Fields, in order: clone size, V gene, J gene, D gene, CDR3 protein, CDR3 DNA. A D gene is named only where the DNA matches it firmly. Some rows have no size entry. The others give once, few or many, or a class for an expanded clone.

size: many; V: TRBV29-1; J: TRBJ2-1; D: TRBD1; CDR3: CSVIQGLEQFF; DNA: TGCAGCGTAATACAGGGGTTAGAGCAGTTCTTC
size: few; V: TRBV7-9; J: TRBJ2-7; D: TRBD1; CDR3: CASSPDRENEQYF; DNA: TGTGCCAGCAGCCCGGACAGGGAAAACGAGCAGTACTTC
size: .; V: TRBV20-1; J: TRBJ1-6; D: .; CDR3: CSARVGPRNSPLHF; DNA: TGCAGTGCTAGAGTCGGCCCACGTAATTCACCCCTCCACTTT
size: .; V: TRBV6-2/TRBV6-3; J: TRBJ2-5; D: .; CDR3: CASRGLRLRETQYF; DNA: TGTGCCAGCAGGGGATTGCGGCTGCGGGAGACCCAGTACTTC
size: .; V: TRBV20-1; J: TRBJ2-7; D: .; CDR3: CSARDLYPHSTYEQYF; DNA: TGCAGTGCTAGAGATCTCTACCCCCACTCTACCTACGAGCAGTACTTC
size: .; V: TRBV7-3; J: TRBJ2-1; D: TRBD2; CDR3: CASSAGTSGSIYNEQFF; DNA: TGCGCCAGCAGCGCCGGGACTAGCGGGAGCATCTACAATGAGCAGTTCTTC
size: many; V: TRBV29-1; J: TRBJ2-5; D: .; CDR3: CSSGKAETQYF; DNA: TGCAGCTCCGGGAAAGCTGAGACCCAGTACTTC
size: .; V: TRBV7-2; J: TRBJ2-1; D: .; CDR3: CASSTWAENEQFF; DNA: TGTGCCAGCAGCACCTGGGCGGAAAATGAGCAGTTCTTC
size: .; V: TRBV7-6; J: TRBJ2-2; D: TRBD2; CDR3: CASSPLAGASTGELFF; DNA: TGTGCCAGCAGCCCGCTAGCGGGGGCTAGCACCGGGGAGCTGTTTTTT
size: few; V: TRBV2; J: TRBJ2-7; D: .; CDR3: CASTWTYEQYF; DNA: TGTGCCAGCACCTGGACCTACGAGCAGTACTTC
size: .; V: TRBV12-3/TRBV12-4; J: TRBJ1-2; D: TRBD1; CDR3: CASSSQTGGPGGGYTF; DNA: TGTGCCAGCAGTTCACAGACAGGGGGCCCTGGAGGGGGCTACACCTTC
size: .; V: TRBV30; J: TRBJ2-3; D: .; CDR3: CAWSHGRDTQYF; DNA: TGTGCCTGGAGTCACGGCAGGGATACGCAGTATTTT
size: .; V: TRBV11-2; J: TRBJ2-3; D: TRBD2; CDR3: CASSLGSGSGTYMEPDTRYF; DNA: TGTGCCAGCAGCTTGGGCAGCGGTAGCGGGACATACATGGAGCCGGATACGCGGTATTTT
size: few; V: TRBV18; J: TRBJ2-7; D: .; CDR3: CASSPRRGPRGYEQYF; DNA: TGTGCCAGCTCACCACGGAGGGGACCGCGCGGCTACGAGCAGTACTTC
size: .; V: TRBV6-1; J: TRBJ2-6; D: TRBD1; CDR3: CASEGTGGTNVLTF; DNA: TGTGCCAGCGAGGGGACAGGGGGCACCAACGTCCTGACTTTC
size: .; V: TRBV6-2/TRBV6-3; J: TRBJ1-2; D: .; CDR3: CASSGSRTEIHYGYTF; DNA: TGTGCCAGCAGTGGCTCCCGGACAGAAATTCACTATGGCTACACCTTC
size: .; V: TRBV20-1; J: TRBJ2-7; D: .; CDR3: CSARDTAGDSSYEQYF; DNA: TGCAGTGCTAGAGATACGGCAGGGGACTCTTCCTACGAGCAGTACTTC
size: .; V: TRBV6-2/TRBV6-3; J: TRBJ2-1; D: TRBD2; CDR3: CASSSGGIINEQFF; DNA: TGTGCCAGCAGTAGCGGGGGTATTATCAATGAGCAGTTCTTC
size: .; V: TRBV28; J: TRBJ2-5; D: TRBD1; CDR3: CASRKRPRQGDVTQYF; DNA: TGTGCCAGCAGAAAAAGGCCCAGACAGGGGGATGTGACCCAGTACTTC
size: few; V: TRBV7-9; J: TRBJ1-1; D: TRBD1; CDR3: CASSLGTGRYTEAFF; DNA: TGTGCCAGCAGCCTCGGGACAGGGCGATACACTGAAGCTTTCTTT
size: .; V: TRBV9; J: TRBJ2-1; D: .; CDR3: CASSGLGDEQFF; DNA: TGTGCCAGCAGCGGACTAGGGGATGAGCAGTTCTTC
size: .; V: TRBV7-9; J: TRBJ1-5; D: .; CDR3: CASSSGRFDQPQHF; DNA: TGTGCCAGCAGCTCCGGACGGTTCGATCAGCCCCAGCATTTT
size: .; V: TRBV6-6; J: TRBJ1-1; D: TRBD1; CDR3: CASSYSDREAFF; DNA: TGTGCCAGCAGTTACTCGGACAGGGAAGCTTTCTTT
size: .; V: TRBV20-1; J: TRBJ2-5; D: .; CDR3: CSARVAPGVETQYF; DNA: TGCAGTGCTAGAGTTGCCCCAGGGGTAGAGACCCAGTACTTC
size: .; V: TRBV28; J: TRBJ1-4; D: .; CDR3: CASSPRRRGNEKLFF; DNA: TGTGCCAGCAGCCCCAGGCGGCGGGGTAATGAAAAACTGTTTTTT
size: .; V: TRBV7-2; J: TRBJ2-4; D: .; CDR3: CASSSNAWGLAKNIQYF; DNA: TGTGCCAGCAGCTCTAACGCTTGGGGGCTAGCCAAAAACATTCAGTACTTC
size: .; V: TRBV3-1; J: TRBJ2-7; D: .; CDR3: CASSPGHRGEQYF; DNA: TGTGCCAGCAGCCCCGGACATCGTGGCGAGCAGTACTTC
size: .; V: TRBV12-3/TRBV12-4; J: TRBJ2-5; D: TRBD1; CDR3: CASRLDRVRGETQYF; DNA: TGTGCCAGCAGACTCGACAGGGTTAGAGGAGAGACCCAGTACTTC
size: few; V: TRBV28; J: TRBJ2-7; D: .; CDR3: CASSQAGAPPYEQYF; DNA: TGTGCCAGCAGTCAGGCAGGAGCCCCCCCCTACGAGCAGTACTTC
size: .; V: TRBV4-3; J: TRBJ2-7; D: .; CDR3: CASSQDIGSHEQYF; DNA: TGCGCCAGCAGCCAAGATATAGGGTCCCACGAGCAGTACTTC
size: .; V: TRBV29-1; J: TRBJ2-2; D: TRBD2; CDR3: CSVEGEGTGELFF; DNA: TGCAGCGTTGAAGGGGAGGGCACCGGGGAGCTGTTTTTT
size: .; V: TRBV7-9; J: TRBJ2-5; D: .; CDR3: CASSLEAGLETQYF; DNA: TGTGCCAGCAGCTTAGAGGCAGGGTTAGAGACCCAGTACTTC
size: once; V: TRBV12-3/TRBV12-4; J: TRBJ2-7; D: TRBD1; CDR3: CASSFVGTAPYEQYF; DNA: TGTGCCAGCAGTTTTGTCGGGACAGCCCCCTACGAGCAGTACTTC
size: .; V: TRBV6-1; J: TRBJ1-3; D: TRBD1; CDR3: CASSGRDRGSSGNTIYF; DNA: TGTGCCAGCAGTGGACGGGACAGGGGATCCTCTGGAAACACCATATATTTT
size: .; V: TRBV7-2; J: TRBJ2-7; D: TRBD1; CDR3: CASSHRQGVYEQYF; DNA: TGTGCCAGCAGCCACAGACAGGGAGTCTACGAGCAGTACTTC
size: .; V: TRBV12-3/TRBV12-4; J: TRBJ1-2; D: .; CDR3: CASSYSRDNPYGYTF; DNA: TGTGCCAGCAGTTACAGCAGGGATAACCCTTATGGCTACACCTTC
size: .; V: TRBV18; J: TRBJ2-1; D: TRBD1; CDR3: CASSPSGTGVINEQFF; DNA: TGTGCCAGCTCACCATCTGGGACAGGGGTCATCAATGAGCAGTTCTTC
size: .; V: TRBV7-3; J: TRBJ2-5; D: TRBD2; CDR3: CASSPLAGPQETQYF; DNA: TGTGCCAGCAGCCCCTTAGCGGGGCCCCAAGAGACCCAGTACTTC
size: few; V: TRBV24-1; J: TRBJ2-1; D: .; CDR3: CATHGDSGEGIYEQFF; DNA: TGTGCCACCCACGGTGATTCAGGGGAAGGGATCTATGAGCAGTTCTTC
size: once; V: TRBV12-3/TRBV12-4; J: TRBJ2-3; D: .; CDR3: CASSLRTVSTDTQYF; DNA: TGTGCCAGCAGTCTCCGGACGGTTAGCACAGATACGCAGTATTTT